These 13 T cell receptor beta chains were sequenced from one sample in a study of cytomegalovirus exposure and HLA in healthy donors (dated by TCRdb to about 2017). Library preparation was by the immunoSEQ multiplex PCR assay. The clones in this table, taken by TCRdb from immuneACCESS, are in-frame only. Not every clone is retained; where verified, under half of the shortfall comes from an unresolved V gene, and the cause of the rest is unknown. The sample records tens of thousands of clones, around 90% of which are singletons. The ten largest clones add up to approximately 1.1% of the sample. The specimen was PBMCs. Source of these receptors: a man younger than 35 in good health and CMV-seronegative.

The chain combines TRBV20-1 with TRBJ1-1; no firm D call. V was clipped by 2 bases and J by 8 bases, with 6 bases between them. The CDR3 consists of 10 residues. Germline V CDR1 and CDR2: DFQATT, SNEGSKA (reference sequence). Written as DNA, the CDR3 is TGCAGTGCTAGAAAACAAGAAGCTTTCTTT. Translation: CSARKQEAFF.

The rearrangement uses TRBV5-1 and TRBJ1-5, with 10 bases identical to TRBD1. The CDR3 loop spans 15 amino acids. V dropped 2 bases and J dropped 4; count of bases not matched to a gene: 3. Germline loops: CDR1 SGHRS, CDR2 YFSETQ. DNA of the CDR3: TGCGCCAGCAGCTTAGGACAGGGGGAGAATCAGCCCCAGCATTTT. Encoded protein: CASSLGQGENQPQHF.

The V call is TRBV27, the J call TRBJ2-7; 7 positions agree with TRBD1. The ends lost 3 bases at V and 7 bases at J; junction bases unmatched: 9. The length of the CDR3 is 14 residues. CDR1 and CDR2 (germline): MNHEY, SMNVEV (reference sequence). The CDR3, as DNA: TGTGCCAGCAGTTTTTCCCGGACAGGTCTGGAGCAGTACTTC. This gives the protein CASSFSRTGLEQYF.

The CDR3 reads CASSLGGQFNQPQHF. The CDR3 coding sequence is TGTGCCAGCAGCCTAGGGGGACAGTTCAATCAGCCCCAGCATTTT. This chain links TRBV7-9 with TRBJ1-5; 7 nucleotides line up with TRBD1. CDR1 and CDR2 (germline): SEHNR, FQNEAQ (reference sequence). V lost 5 bases to trimming and J lost 3 bases; unmatched junction nucleotides: 7. This CDR3 spans 15 amino acids.

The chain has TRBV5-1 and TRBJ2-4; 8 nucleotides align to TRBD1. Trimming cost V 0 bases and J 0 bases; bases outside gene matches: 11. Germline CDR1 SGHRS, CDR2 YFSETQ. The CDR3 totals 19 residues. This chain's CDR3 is CASSLGGTGFKLAKNIQYF. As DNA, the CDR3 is TGCGCCAGCAGCTTGGGCGGGACAGGATTCAAACTAGCCAAAAACATTCAGTACTTC.

The CDR3 DNA sequence: TGTGCCAGCAGCTTAGACAGGGCCTCCACAGATACGCAGTATTTT. Its protein is CASSLDRASTDTQYF. The V and J genes are TRBV7-2 and TRBJ2-3, with D perhaps TRBD1 (6 bases). The CDR3 totals 15 residues. CDR1 SGHTA and CDR2 FQGNSA come from the germline V gene. V was trimmed by 1 base and J by 2 bases, leaving 10 bases between them.

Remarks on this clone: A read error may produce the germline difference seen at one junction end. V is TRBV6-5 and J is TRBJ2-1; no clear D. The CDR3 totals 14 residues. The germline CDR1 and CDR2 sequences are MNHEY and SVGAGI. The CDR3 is CVSSPFGAYNEQFF. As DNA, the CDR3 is TGTGTCAGCAGTCCCTTTGGAGCCTACAATGAGCAGTTCTTC.

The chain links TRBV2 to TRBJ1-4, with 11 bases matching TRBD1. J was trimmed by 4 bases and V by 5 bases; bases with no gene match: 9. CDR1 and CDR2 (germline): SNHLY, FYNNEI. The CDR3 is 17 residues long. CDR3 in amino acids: CASSNPGGTGGNEKLFF. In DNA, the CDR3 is TGTGCCAGCAGTAACCCCGGGGGGACAGGGGGTAATGAAAAACTGTTTTTT.

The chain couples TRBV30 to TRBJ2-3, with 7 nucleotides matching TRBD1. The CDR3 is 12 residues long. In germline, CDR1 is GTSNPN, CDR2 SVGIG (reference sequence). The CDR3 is CASKGAGYTQYF. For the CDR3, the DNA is TGTGCTTCTAAGGGGGCCGGGTATACGCAGTATTTT.

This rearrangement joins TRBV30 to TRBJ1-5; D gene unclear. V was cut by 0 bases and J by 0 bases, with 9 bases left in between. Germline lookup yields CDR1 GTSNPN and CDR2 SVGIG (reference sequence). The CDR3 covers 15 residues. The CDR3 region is CAWSVAAYSNQPQHF. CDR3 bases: TGTGCCTGGAGTGTGGCGGCTTATAGCAATCAGCCCCAGCATTTT.

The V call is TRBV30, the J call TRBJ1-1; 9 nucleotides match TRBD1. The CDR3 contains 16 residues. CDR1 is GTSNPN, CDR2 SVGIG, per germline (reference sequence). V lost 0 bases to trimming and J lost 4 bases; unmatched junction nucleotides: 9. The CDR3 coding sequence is TGTGCCTGGAGTGTACTGGCCTGGGACAGGGCCACTGAAGCTTTCTTT. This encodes CAWSVLAWDRATEAFF.

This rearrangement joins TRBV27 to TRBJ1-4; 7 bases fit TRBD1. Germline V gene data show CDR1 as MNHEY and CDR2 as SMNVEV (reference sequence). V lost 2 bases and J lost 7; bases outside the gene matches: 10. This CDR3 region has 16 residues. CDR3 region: CASSLMGQNVIEKLFF. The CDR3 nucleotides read TGTGCCAGCAGTTTAATGGGACAGAACGTCATTGAAAAACTGTTTTTT.

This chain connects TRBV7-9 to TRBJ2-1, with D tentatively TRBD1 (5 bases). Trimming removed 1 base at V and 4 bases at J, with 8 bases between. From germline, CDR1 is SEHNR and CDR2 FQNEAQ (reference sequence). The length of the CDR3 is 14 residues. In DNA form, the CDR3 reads TGTGCCAGCAGCTTAGTACAGGAGTACAATGAGCAGTTCTTC. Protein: CASSLVQEYNEQFF.